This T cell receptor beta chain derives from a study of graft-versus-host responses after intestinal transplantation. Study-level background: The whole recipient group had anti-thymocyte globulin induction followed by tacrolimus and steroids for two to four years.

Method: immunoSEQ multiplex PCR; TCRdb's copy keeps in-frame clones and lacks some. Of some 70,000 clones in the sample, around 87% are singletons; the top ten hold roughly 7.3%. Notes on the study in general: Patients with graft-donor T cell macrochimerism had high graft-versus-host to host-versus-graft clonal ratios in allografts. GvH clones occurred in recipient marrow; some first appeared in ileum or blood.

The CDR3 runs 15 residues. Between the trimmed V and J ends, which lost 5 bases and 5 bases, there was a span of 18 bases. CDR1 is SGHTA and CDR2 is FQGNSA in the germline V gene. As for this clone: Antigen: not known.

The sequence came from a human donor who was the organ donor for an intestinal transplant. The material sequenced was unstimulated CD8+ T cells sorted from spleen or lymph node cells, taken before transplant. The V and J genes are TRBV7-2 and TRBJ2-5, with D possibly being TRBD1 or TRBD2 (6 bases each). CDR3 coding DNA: TGTGCCAGCAGCCCAAGGGGGGACACCGGGGAGACCCAGTACTTC. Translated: CASSPRGDTGETQYF.